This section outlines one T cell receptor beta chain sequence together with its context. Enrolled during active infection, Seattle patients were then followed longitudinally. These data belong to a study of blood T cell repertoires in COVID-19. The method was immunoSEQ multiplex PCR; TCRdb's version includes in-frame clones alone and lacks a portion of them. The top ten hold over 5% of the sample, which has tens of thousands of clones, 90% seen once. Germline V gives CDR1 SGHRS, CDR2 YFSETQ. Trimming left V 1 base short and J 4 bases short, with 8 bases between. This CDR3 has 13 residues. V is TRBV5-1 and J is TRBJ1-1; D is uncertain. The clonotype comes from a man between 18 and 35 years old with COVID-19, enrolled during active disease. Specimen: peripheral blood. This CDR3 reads CASSLRGGTEAFF. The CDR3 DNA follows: TGCGCCAGCAGCTTGAGAGGAGGCACTGAAGCTTTCTTT.